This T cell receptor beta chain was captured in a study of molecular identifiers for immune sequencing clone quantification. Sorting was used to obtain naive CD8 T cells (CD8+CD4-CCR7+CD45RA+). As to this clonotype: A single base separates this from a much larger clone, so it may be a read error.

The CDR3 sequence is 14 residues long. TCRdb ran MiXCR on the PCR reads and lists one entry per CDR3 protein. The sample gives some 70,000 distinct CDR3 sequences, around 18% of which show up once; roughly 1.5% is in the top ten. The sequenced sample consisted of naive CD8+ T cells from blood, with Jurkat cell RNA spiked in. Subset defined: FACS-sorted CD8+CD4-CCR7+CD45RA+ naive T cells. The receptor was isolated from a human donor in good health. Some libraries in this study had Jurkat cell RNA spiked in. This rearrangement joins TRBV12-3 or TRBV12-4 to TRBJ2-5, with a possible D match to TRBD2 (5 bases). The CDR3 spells CASSPIDYQETLYF. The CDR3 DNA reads TGTGCCAGCAGTCCAATCGACTATCAAGAGACCCTGTACTTC.